These T cell receptor beta chains were read from a single sample in a study of a mutant IDH1 vaccine in newly diagnosed glioma. Produced via immunoSEQ multiplex PCR; TCRdb's table is partial and in-frame only. The data show about 92,000 clones, with about four fifths seen just once and approximately 7.6% held by the top ten. Sequenced here: PBMCs, sampled from a glioma patient treated with radiotherapy, temozolomide or both. The receptor set was obtained from a man in his forties with glioma. Each CDR3 is given with its conserved first and last residue. The D gene is left open where the match is weak. The size entry is marked missing in some rows and otherwise reads once, few, many or a size class.

TRBJ1-2	TRBD1	TRBV5-6	-	CASSPGQGSYGYTF	TGTGCCAGCAGCCCAGGACAGGGTAGCTATGGCTACACCTTC
TRBJ2-3	-	TRBV4-3	-	CASRGVATDTQYF	TGCGCCAGCCGAGGGGTCGCCACAGATACGCAGTATTTT
TRBJ1-5	-	TRBV27	-	CASRDSGGNQPQHF	TGTGCCAGCAGGGACTCCGGGGGCAATCAGCCCCAGCATTTT
TRBJ2-2	TRBD2	TRBV5-6	-	CASSPGTSGYTGELFF	TGTGCCAGCAGCCCCGGGACTAGCGGATACACCGGGGAGCTGTTTTTT
TRBJ2-1	-	TRBV13	-	CASSLGASSYNEQFF	TGTGCCAGCAGCCTCGGGGCGAGCTCCTACAATGAGCAGTTCTTC
TRBJ2-5	-	TRBV7-6	few	CASSLEPGVETQYF	TGTGCCAGCAGCTTAGAGCCGGGGGTGGAGACCCAGTACTTC
TRBJ2-3	TRBD2	TRBV13	-	CASSLGGLAGGADTQYF	TGTGCCAGCAGCTTAGGCGGCCTAGCGGGAGGTGCAGATACGCAGTATTTT
TRBJ1-2	-	TRBV30	-	CAWKLGGVDYGYTF	TGTGCCTGGAAATTAGGGGGGGTGGACTATGGCTACACCTTC
TRBJ2-2	TRBD1	TRBV9	-	CASSGQGITGELFF	TGTGCCAGCAGCGGACAGGGTATCACCGGGGAGCTGTTTTTT
TRBJ2-3	TRBD2	TRBV5-1	-	CASSTGLVTDTQYF	TGCGCCAGCAGCACGGGACTAGTCACAGATACGCAGTATTTT
TRBJ1-3	-	TRBV5-1	-	CASSLDWSSGNTIYF	TGCGCCAGCAGCCTCGATTGGAGCTCTGGAAACACCATATATTTT
TRBJ2-7	TRBD2	TRBV10-3	-	CAISDPRTSGVSSYEQYF	TGTGCCATCAGTGATCCGAGGACTAGCGGGGTCAGCTCCTACGAGCAGTACTTC
TRBJ2-1	-	TRBV19	-	CASSLEAGNKWNEQFF	TGTGCCAGTAGCCTAGAGGCGGGGAATAAGTGGAATGAGCAGTTCTTC
TRBJ1-1	-	TRBV7-9	-	CASLGRLNTEAFF	TGTGCCAGCCTGGGCAGGTTGAACACTGAAGCTTTCTTT